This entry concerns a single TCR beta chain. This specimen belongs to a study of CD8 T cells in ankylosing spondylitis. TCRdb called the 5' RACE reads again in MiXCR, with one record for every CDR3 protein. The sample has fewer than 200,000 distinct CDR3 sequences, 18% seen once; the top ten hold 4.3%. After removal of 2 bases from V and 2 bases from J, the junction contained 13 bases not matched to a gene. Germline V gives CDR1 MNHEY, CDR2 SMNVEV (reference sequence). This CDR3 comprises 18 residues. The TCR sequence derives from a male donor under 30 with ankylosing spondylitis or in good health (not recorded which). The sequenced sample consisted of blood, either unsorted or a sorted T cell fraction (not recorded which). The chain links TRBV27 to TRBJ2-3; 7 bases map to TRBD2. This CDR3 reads CASSLKFEVAGDTDTQYF. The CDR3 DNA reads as TGTGCCAGCAGTTTAAAGTTCGAAGTGGCGGGAGACACAGATACGCAGTATTTT.